This T cell receptor (beta chain) derives from a study of cytotoxic CD8 clonotypes in ibrutinib-treated CLL. Study summary: For this cohort, patients were about a dozen relapsed/refractory and around 16 treatment-naive, while under 18 were IGHV unmutated. Investigators reported roughly 24 partial and 2 complete responses; after median roughly 63 months, roughly 15 patients remained remitted and about 12 progressed.

This clone came up many times. TCR beta library input comprised roughly 1.9 micrograms of genomic DNA from cryopreserved PBMCs. This CDR3 contains 18 residues. Only in-frame clones appear in the TCRdb table, and some are missing; sequencing was by immunoSEQ multiplex PCR. The repertoire holds roughly 220,000 clones, 60% to 80% seen once, with around 10% in the top ten. The sample was PBMCs, taken after 12 months of ibrutinib treatment. The chain joins TRBV21-1 to TRBJ1-2. TRBV21-1 is tagged as a pseudogene. This sequence was found in a human donor with chronic lymphocytic leukemia. CDR3 nucleotides: TGTGCCAGCAGCCTCCCCCGGGAGCTACACACCAAAAACTATGGCTACACCTTC. Translation gives CASSLPRELHTKNYGYTF.